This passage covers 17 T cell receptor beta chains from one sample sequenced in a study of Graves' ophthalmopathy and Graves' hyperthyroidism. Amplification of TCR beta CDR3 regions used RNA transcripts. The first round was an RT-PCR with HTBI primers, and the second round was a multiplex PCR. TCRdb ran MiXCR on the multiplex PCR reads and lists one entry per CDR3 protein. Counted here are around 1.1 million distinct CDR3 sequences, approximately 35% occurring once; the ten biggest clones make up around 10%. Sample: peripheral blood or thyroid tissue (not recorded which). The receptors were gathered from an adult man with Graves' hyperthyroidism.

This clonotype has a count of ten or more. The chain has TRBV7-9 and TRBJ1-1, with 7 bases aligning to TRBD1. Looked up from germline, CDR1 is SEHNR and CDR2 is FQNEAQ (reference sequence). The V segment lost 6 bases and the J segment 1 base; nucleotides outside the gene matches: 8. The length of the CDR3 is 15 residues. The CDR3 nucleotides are TGTGCCAGCAGTCCGAAGGGGGCTGCGAACACTGAAGCTTTCTTT. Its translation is CASSPKGAANTEAFF. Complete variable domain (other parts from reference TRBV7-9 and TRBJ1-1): DTGVSQNPRHKITKRGQNVTFRCDPISEHNRLYWYRQTLGQGPEFLTYFQNEAQLEKSRLLSDRFSAERPKGSFSTLEIQRTEQGDSAMYLCASSPKGAANTEAFFGQGTRLTVV.

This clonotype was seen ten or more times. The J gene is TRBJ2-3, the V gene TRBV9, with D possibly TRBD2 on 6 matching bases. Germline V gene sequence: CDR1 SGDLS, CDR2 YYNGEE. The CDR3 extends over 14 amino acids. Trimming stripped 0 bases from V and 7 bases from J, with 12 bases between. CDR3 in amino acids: CASSVAKGGNTQYF. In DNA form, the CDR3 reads TGTGCCAGCAGCGTAGCCAAGGGAGGAAATACGCAGTATTTT. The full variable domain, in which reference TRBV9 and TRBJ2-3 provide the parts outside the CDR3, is DSGVTQTPKHLITATGQRVTLRCSPRSGDLSVYWYQQSLDQGLQFLIQYYNGEERAKGNILERFSAQQFPDLHSELNLSSLELGDSALYFCASSVAKGGNTQYFGPGTRLTVL.

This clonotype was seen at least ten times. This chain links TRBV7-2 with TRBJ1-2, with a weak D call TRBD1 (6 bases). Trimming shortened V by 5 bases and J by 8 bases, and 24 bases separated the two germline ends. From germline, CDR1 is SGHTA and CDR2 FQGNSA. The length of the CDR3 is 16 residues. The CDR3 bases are TGTGCCAGCAGCGAGCGGACAGCGAAGCCCTTTAAGGGCTACACCTTC. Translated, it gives CASSERTAKPFKGYTF.

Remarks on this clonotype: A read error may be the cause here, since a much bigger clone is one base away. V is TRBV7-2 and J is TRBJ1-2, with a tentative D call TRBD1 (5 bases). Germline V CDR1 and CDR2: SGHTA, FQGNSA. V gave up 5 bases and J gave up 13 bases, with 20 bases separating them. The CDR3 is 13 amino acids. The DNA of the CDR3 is TGTGCCAGCAGCGGACCCAGGGCAGTCGCCTGCACCTTC. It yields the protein CASSGPRAVACTF.

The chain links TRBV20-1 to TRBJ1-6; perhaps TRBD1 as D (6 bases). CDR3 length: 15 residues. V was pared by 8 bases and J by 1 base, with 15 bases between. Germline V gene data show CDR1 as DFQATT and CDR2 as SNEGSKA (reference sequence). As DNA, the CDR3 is TGCAGTACATATAAACAGGGATCCTATAATTCACCCCTCCACTTT. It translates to CSTYKQGSYNSPLHF.

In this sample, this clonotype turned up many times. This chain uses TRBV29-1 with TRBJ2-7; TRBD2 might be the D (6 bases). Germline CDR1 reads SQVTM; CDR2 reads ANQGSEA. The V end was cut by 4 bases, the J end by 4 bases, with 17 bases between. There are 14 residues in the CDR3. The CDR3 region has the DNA TGCAGCGTTGTTTTGGTGGGAGGTTCGTACGAGCAGTACTTC. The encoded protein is CSVVLVGGSYEQYF.

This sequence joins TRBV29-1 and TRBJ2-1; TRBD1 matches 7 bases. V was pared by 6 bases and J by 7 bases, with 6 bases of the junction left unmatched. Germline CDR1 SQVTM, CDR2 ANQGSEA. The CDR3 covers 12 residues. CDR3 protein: CSVRGQANEQFF. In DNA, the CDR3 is TGCAGCGTGAGAGGACAGGCTAATGAGCAGTTCTTC.

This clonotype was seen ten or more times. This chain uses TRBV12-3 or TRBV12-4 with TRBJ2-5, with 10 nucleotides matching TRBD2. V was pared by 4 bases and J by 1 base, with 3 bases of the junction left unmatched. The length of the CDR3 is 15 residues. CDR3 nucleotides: TGTGCCAGCAGTTCTAGCGGGAGTGCCCAAGAGACCCAGTACTTC. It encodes CASSSSGSAQETQYF.

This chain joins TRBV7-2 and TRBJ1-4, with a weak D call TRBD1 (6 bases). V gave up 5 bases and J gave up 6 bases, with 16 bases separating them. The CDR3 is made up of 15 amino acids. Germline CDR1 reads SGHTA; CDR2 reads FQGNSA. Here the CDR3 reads CASSPLTGRYEKLFF. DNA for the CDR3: TGTGCCAGCAGCCCTCTGACAGGACGGTATGAAAAACTGTTTTTT. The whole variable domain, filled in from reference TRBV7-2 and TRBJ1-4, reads GAGVSQSPSNKVTEKGKDVELRCDPISGHTALYWYRQSLGQGLEFLIYFQGNSAPDKSGLPSDRFSAERTGGSVSTLTIQRTQQEDSAVYLCASSPLTGRYEKLFFGSGTQLSVL.

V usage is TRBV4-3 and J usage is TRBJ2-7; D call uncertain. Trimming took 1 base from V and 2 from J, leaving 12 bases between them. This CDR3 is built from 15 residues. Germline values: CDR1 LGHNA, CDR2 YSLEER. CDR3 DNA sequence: TGCGCCAGCAGCCAAGCCCGGGCCGAAACCTACGAGCAGTACTTC. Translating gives CASSQARAETYEQYF.

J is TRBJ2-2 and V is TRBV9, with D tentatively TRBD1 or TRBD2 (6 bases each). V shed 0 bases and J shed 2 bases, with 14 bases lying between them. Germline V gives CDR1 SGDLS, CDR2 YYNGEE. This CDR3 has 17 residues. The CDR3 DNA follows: TGTGCCAGCAGCGTAGCACCAAGGGGGGCTAACACCGGGGAGCTGTTTTTT. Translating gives CASSVAPRGANTGELFF.

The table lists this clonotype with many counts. In DNA form, the CDR3 reads TGCAGCGTCGGGCGGGGACAAGAGACCCAGTACTTC. Its protein is CSVGRGQETQYF. The chain uses TRBV29-1 and TRBJ2-5, with D perhaps matching TRBD2 (6 bases). There are 12 residues in the CDR3. Germline V lookup: CDR1 SQVTM, CDR2 ANQGSEA. V shed 6 bases and J shed 2 bases, with 10 bases lying between them.

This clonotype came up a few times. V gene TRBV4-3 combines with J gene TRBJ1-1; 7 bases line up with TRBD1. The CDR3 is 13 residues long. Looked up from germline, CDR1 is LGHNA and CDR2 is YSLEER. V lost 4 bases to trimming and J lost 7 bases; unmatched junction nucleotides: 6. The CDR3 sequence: CASSPPGTDEAFF. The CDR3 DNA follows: TGCGCCAGCAGCCCCCCCGGGACAGATGAAGCTTTCTTT.

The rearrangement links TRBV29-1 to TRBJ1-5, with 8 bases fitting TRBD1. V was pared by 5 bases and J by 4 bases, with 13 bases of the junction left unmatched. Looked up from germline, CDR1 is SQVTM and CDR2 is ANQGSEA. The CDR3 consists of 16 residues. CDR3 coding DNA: TGCAGCGTTATAGACAGGGGAGGCCTTAGTAATCAGCCCCAGCATTTT. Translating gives CSVIDRGGLSNQPQHF. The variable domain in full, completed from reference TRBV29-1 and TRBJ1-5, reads SAVISQKPSRDICQRGTSLTIQCQVDSQVTMMFWYRQQPGQSLTLIATANQGSEATYESGFVIDKFPISRPNLTFSTLTVSNMSPEDSSIYLCSVIDRGGLSNQPQHFGDGTRLSIL.

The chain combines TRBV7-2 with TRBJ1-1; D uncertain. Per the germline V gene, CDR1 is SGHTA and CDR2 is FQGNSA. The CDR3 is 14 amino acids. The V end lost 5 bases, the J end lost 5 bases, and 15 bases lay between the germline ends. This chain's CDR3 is CASSPRRRGTEAFF. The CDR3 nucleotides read TGTGCCAGCAGCCCGAGGAGACGGGGTACTGAAGCTTTCTTT.

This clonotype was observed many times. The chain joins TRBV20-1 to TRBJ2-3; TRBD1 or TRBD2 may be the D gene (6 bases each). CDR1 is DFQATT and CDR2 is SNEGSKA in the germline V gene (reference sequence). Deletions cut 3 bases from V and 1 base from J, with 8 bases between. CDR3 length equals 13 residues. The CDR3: CSARRGGTDTQYF. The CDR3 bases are TGCAGTGCTAGGAGGGGGGGCACAGATACGCAGTATTTT.

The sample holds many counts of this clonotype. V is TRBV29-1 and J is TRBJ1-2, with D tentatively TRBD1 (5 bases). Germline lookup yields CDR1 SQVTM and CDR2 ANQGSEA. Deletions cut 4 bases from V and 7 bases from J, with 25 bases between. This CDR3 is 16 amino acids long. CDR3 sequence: CSVGPTEGSPVGGYTF. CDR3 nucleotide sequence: TGCAGCGTTGGGCCGACAGAGGGTTCCCCGGTTGGTGGCTACACCTTC. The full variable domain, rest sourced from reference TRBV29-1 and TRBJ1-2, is SAVISQKPSRDICQRGTSLTIQCQVDSQVTMMFWYRQQPGQSLTLIATANQGSEATYESGFVIDKFPISRPNLTFSTLTVSNMSPEDSSIYLCSVGPTEGSPVGGYTFGSGTRLTVV.